This T cell receptor (beta chain) emerged from a study of T-cell reconstitution after alpha-beta-depleted transplantation in children. This clonotype was detected ten times or more. The CDR3 runs 18 residues. V lost 7 bases to trimming and J lost 2 bases; unmatched junction nucleotides: 20. Germline CDR1 reads SQVTM; CDR2 reads ANQGSEA. The library targeted TCRbeta and was prepared with unique molecular identifiers. TCRdb used MiXCR to reprocess the PCR reads, holding one entry per CDR3 protein. The sample lists 280,000 or so distinct CDR3 sequences, around 10% occurring once. J is TRBJ2-3 and V is TRBV29-1; 8 bases line up with TRBD2. Sequences were derived from peripheral blood, sampled 180 days after TCRalphabeta/CD19-depleted stem cell transplant. The clonotype was recovered from a male patient under 10 years old who had a stem cell transplant for chronic granulomatous disease, so the T cells may come from the graft donor. CDR3 amino acids: CSATSLLLAVDSTDTQYF. CDR3 nucleotide sequence: TGCAGCGCCACAAGTCTTTTACTAGCGGTGGACTCCACAGATACGCAGTATTTT.